The 21 T cell receptor beta chains below were found in one sample sequenced in a study of T-cell memory formation after mild COVID-19. From the 5' RACE reads, TCRdb called clonotypes with MiXCR, one entry per CDR3 protein. This repertoire shows 120,000 to 150,000 distinct CDR3 sequences, 6% found once; its top ten account for just over 2%. The material sequenced was PBMCs or a T cell subset sorted from them (not recorded which). The receptors stem from an adult woman who had mild COVID-19 (a few samples of this study predate the infection). Cell type and time point are not known.

Ten or more counts support this clonotype. This chain connects TRBV20-1 to TRBJ2-3; a weak D match, TRBD1 (6 bases). V was pared by 1 base and J by 0 bases, with 26 bases between. CDR1 and CDR2 from the germline V gene are DFQATT and SNEGSKA (reference sequence). This CDR3 comprises 20 residues. The CDR3 DNA follows: TGCAGTGCTAGAGGAGTACTGGTAGGACAGAACAAGTTAAGCACAGATACGCAGTATTTT. The encoded protein is CSARGVLVGQNKLSTDTQYF.

This clonotype has ten or more counts. The chain links TRBV20-1 to TRBJ2-1; 8 nucleotides match TRBD1. The trim removed 3 bases at V and 12 bases at J, leaving 7 bases unmatched. The CDR3 is 12 residues long. Looked up from germline, CDR1 is DFQATT and CDR2 is SNEGSKA (reference sequence). DNA of the CDR3: TGCAGTGCTAGTCAATTAGGACAGGGGCAGTTCTTC. Amino acids: CSASQLGQGQFF.

Ten or more counts support this clonotype. This rearrangement joins TRBV20-1 to TRBJ2-5; D could derive from TRBD1 or TRBD2 (5 bases each). V lost 7 bases, J lost 4 bases, and 16 bases lay in between. This CDR3 is 13 amino acids long. Per the germline V gene, CDR1 is DFQATT and CDR2 is SNEGSKA (reference sequence). CDR3 nucleotides: TGCAGTGTAAGAGGGGATTCAAGAGAGACCCAGTACTTC. This encodes CSVRGDSRETQYF.

This clonotype was recorded a few times. V usage is TRBV5-1 and J usage is TRBJ1-5; perhaps TRBD1 as D (5 bases). This CDR3 is built from 16 residues. Germline V gene lookup returns CDR1 SGHRS and CDR2 YFSETQ. V was cut by 0 bases and J by 3 bases, with 13 bases left in between. CDR3 coding DNA: TGCGCCAGCAGCTTGGGTGGGACCTTTGACAATCAGCCCCAGCATTTT. Encoded protein: CASSLGGTFDNQPQHF.

The chain employs TRBV6-2 or TRBV6-3 and TRBJ2-7; D call uncertain. The CDR3 contains 12 residues. Germline V gene lookup returns CDR1 MNHEY and CDR2 SVGEGT. V was pared by 7 bases and J by 0 bases, with 7 bases between. The CDR3 sequence is CASIDSSYEQYF. In DNA, the CDR3 is TGTGCCAGCATCGACTCCTCCTACGAGCAGTACTTC.

This clonotype was observed many times. This chain joins TRBV20-1 and TRBJ1-6; 7 bases fit TRBD1. In germline, CDR1 is DFQATT, CDR2 SNEGSKA (reference sequence). Trimming took 2 bases from V and 8 from J; bases not matched to a gene: 6. The CDR3 spans 14 residues. CDR3 sequence reads: CSARPRGDHSPLHF. The CDR3 coding sequence is TGCAGTGCTAGACCCAGGGGGGACCATTCACCCCTCCACTTT.

At least ten counts were recorded for this clonotype. The chain links TRBV12-3 or TRBV12-4 to TRBJ1-6, with D hard to call. The CDR3 has 12 amino acids. V lost 2 bases to trimming and J lost 7 bases, with 3 bases between them. CDR3 region: CASSLTNSPLHF. CDR3 in DNA: TGTGCCAGCAGTTTAACGAATTCACCCCTCCACTTT.

The table lists this clonotype with many counts. The chain couples TRBV4-3 to TRBJ2-1; tentative D call: TRBD2 (6 bases). The CDR3 has 13 residues. The V end lost 0 bases, the J end lost 15 bases, and 15 bases lay between the germline ends. Germline-derived CDR1 and CDR2 are LGHNA and YSLEER. CDR3 region: CASSQDRRDQAFF. The CDR3 DNA sequence: TGCGCCAGCAGCCAAGATAGGAGGGATCAAGCGTTCTTC.

This clonotype was observed at least ten times. The chain links TRBV5-1 to TRBJ1-5; 9 bases line up with TRBD1. Germline CDR1 is SGHRS and CDR2 is YFSETQ. V gave up 3 bases and J gave up 4 bases; unmatched junction bases: 2. The CDR3 runs 14 residues. The CDR3 bases are TGCGCCAGCAGCTCCGGACAGGGGAATCAGCCCCAGCATTTT. This codes for CASSSGQGNQPQHF.

This clonotype occurred a few times. The rearrangement uses TRBV14 and TRBJ2-6; the match to TRBD2 covers 10 bases. The V and J ends lost 4 bases and 0 bases, in that order; junction bases with no gene match: 3. Germline CDR1 SGHDN, CDR2 FVKESK. This CDR3 comprises 17 residues. CDR3 sequence (DNA): TGTGCCAGCAGCCGACTAGCGGGCTACTCTGGGGCCAACGTCCTGACTTTC. It yields the protein CASSRLAGYSGANVLTF.

This chain uses TRBV25-1 with TRBJ1-2; D gene unclear. The CDR3 totals 16 residues. V lost 1 base, J lost 6 bases, and 18 bases lay in between. Germline CDR1 reads MGHDK; CDR2 reads SYGVNS. As DNA, the CDR3 is TGTGCCAGCAGTGAATTTACGGAGAAAACGGGTAATGGCTACACCTTC. It translates to CASSEFTEKTGNGYTF.

The chain couples TRBV6-5 to TRBJ2-1; 7 bases agree with TRBD1. The CDR3 loop spans 14 amino acids. The junction had 10 bases not matched to a gene; V was cut back by 7 bases and J by 7 bases. In germline, CDR1 is MNHEY, CDR2 SVGAGI. The CDR3 spells CASNPDRRRNEQFF. DNA for the CDR3: TGTGCCAGCAACCCGGACAGGAGAAGGAATGAGCAGTTCTTC.

The chain carries TRBV4-3 and TRBJ1-6; tentative D call: TRBD1 (5 bases). This CDR3 contains 14 residues. V was trimmed by 1 base and J by 8 bases, leaving 9 bases between them. The germline V gene encodes CDR1 LGHNA and CDR2 YSLEER. CDR3: CASSQVPGYSPLHF. The CDR3 DNA follows: TGCGCCAGCAGCCAAGTGCCAGGGTATTCACCCCTCCACTTT.

This clonotype was seen repeatedly, ten times or more. This rearrangement joins TRBV6-4 to TRBJ2-5; a weak D match, TRBD2 (6 bases). The V end lost 6 bases, the J end lost 0 bases, and 17 bases lay between the germline ends. The CDR3 consists of 16 residues. Germline values: CDR1 MRHNA, CDR2 SNTAGT. Written as DNA, the CDR3 is TGTGCCAGCAGGATCCCTCGTTGGGGGGACCAAGAGACCCAGTACTTC. Amino acids: CASRIPRWGDQETQYF.

The chain carries TRBV9 and TRBJ2-2; the match to TRBD1 covers 10 bases. Trimming cost V 5 bases and J 6 bases; bases outside gene matches: 10. The CDR3 spans 16 residues. Germline CDR1 is SGDLS and CDR2 is YYNGEE. CDR3 nucleotides: TGTGCCAGCAGAGGGACAGGGGCTTGGGATCCCGGGGAGCTGTTTTTT. Amino acid sequence: CASRGTGAWDPGELFF.

This clonotype was seen many times. The CDR3 DNA reads as TGTGCCAGCAGCTTGGCTTGGAAGGCAGGGGGTTATGAGCAGTTCTTC. Its translation: CASSLAWKAGGYEQFF. This chain connects TRBV5-6 to TRBJ2-1; 7 nucleotides align to TRBD1. The CDR3 extends over 16 amino acids. Germline lookup yields CDR1 SGHDT and CDR2 YYEEEE. The V gene end was trimmed by 0 bases and the J gene end by 8 bases; junction bases not matched to a gene: 11.

The chain employs TRBV7-9 and TRBJ1-1, with D perhaps TRBD1 (5 bases). CDR1 is SEHNR and CDR2 is FQNEAQ in the germline V gene (reference sequence). V was trimmed by 5 bases and J by 1 base, leaving 14 bases between them. The CDR3 sequence is 15 residues long. The CDR3 loop reads CASSGRGAANTEAFF. The CDR3 bases are TGTGCCAGCAGCGGACGCGGGGCAGCGAACACTGAAGCTTTCTTT.

This clonotype was observed at least ten times. The chain recombines TRBV7-2 with TRBJ2-7; D tentatively fits TRBD1 or TRBD2 (5 bases each). The germline gives CDR1 SGHTA, CDR2 FQGNSA. Trimming removed 1 base from V and 4 bases from J, with 11 bases in between. The CDR3 has 14 residues. The CDR3 DNA sequence: TGTGCCAGCAGCTTAGGCCGGGACGGGTACGAGCAGTACTTC. The encoded protein is CASSLGRDGYEQYF.

CDR3: CSARVADYEQYF. The CDR3 coding sequence is TGCAGTGCTAGAGTGGCAGACTACGAGCAGTACTTC. This chain connects TRBV20-1 to TRBJ2-7; no firm D call. CDR1 is DFQATT, CDR2 SNEGSKA, per germline (reference sequence). V lost 1 base, J lost 3 bases, and 7 bases lay in between. The CDR3 has 12 amino acids.

This clonotype was found many times. The chain couples TRBV9 to TRBJ2-4; 15 bases match TRBD2. Germline V gene lookup returns CDR1 SGDLS and CDR2 YYNGEE. CDR3 length: 15 amino acids. Trimming removed 0 bases from V and 15 bases from J; junction bases left unmatched: 7. The CDR3, as DNA: TGTGCCAGCAGCGTAGCCGGGACTAGCGGGGGGACCTTGTACTTC. The encoded protein is CASSVAGTSGGTLYF.

This clonotype was detected ten times or more. The V gene is TRBV24-1, the J gene TRBJ2-1; 8 nucleotides align to TRBD1. V dropped 5 bases and J dropped 0; count of bases not matched to a gene: 5. CDR3 length: 16 residues. CDR1 and CDR2 (germline): KGHDR, SFDVKD. This chain's CDR3 is CATSGAGGDSYNEQFF. CDR3 sequence (DNA): TGTGCCACCAGTGGGGCAGGGGGCGACTCCTACAATGAGCAGTTCTTC.